Here is one T cell receptor (beta chain) with its context. The target of this receptor is not known. Qualities for individual bases were not recorded, and no much larger clone is one base off. The record originates from a study of technical replicates of blood from several donors (dated by TCRdb to about 2017). V is cut by 1 base and J by 3 bases, and the space between the germline ends is 10 bases. From the germline V gene, CDR1 is SNHLY and CDR2 is FYNNEI. The CDR3 holds 15 amino acids from the cysteine to the phenylalanine. The DNA shown is the 45-base CDR3, in frame from base 1. To prepare the library, the immunoSEQ multiplex PCR assay was applied. The clones in this table, taken by TCRdb from immuneACCESS, are in-frame only. Not every clone is retained; where verified, under half of the shortfall comes from an unresolved V gene, and the cause of the rest is unknown. Present in this sample are approximately 97,000 clones, approximately 96% of which were seen just once. Together, the top ten hold 0.36% of the sample.

This TCR derives from a human donor in good health. The receptor chain draws on TRBV2 and TRBJ2-1, and the D gene may be TRBD1, 6 bases matching. Sequencing used T cells isolated from PBMCs. The CDR3 loop reads CASSEVEGDYNEQFF. In nucleotides, the sequence is TGTGCCAGCAGTGAAGTAGAGGGGGACTACAATGAGCAGTTCTTC.